Presented here are 30 T cell receptor beta chains from one specimen sequenced in a study of T cells after yellow fever vaccination. MiXCR was run by TCRdb on the 5' RACE reads, yielding one entry per CDR3 protein. The sample holds about 320,000 distinct CDR3 sequences, around 7% seen once. The sequences come from PBMCs, collected roughly 47 days after the first yellow fever vaccination. These TCRs come from a man aged 18 to 29 who received the YFV17D yellow fever vaccine.

This clonotype was seen ten or more times. This chain joins TRBV24-1 and TRBJ1-5; no clear D. The germline V gene has CDR1 KGHDR and CDR2 SFDVKD. Trimming pared 5 bases from V and 1 base from J, leaving 2 bases between. This CDR3 has 12 residues. The chain's CDR3 is CATSGSNQPQHF. In DNA form, the CDR3 reads TGTGCCACCAGTGGAAGCAATCAGCCCCAGCATTTT.

This clonotype was counted only a few times. The rearrangement uses TRBV5-1 and TRBJ2-1; D is possibly TRBD2 (5 bases). Germline V gene sequence: CDR1 SGHRS, CDR2 YFSETQ. V lost 0 bases and J lost 12, with 19 bases in between. This CDR3 region has 15 residues. The CDR3 protein is CASSLADRGNRVQFF. The CDR3 DNA is TGCGCCAGCAGCTTGGCGGACCGAGGGAATCGGGTGCAGTTCTTC.

This clonotype was counted between two and nine times. The V call is TRBV27, the J call TRBJ1-4, with 7 positions matching TRBD1. Germline-derived CDR1 and CDR2 are MNHEY and SMNVEV (reference sequence). The CDR3 is made up of 14 amino acids. The trim removed 2 bases at V and 10 bases at J, leaving 7 bases unmatched. CDR3 in amino acids: CASSLGTGVGKLFF. DNA for the CDR3: TGTGCCAGCAGTTTAGGTACAGGGGTGGGAAAACTGTTTTTT.

A note on this clonotype: This may come from a read error, since a much larger clone is one base off. The CDR3 nucleotides read TGTGCCAGCAGTCGCACAGGGAACACCGGGGAGCTGCTTTTT. Its protein product is CASSRTGNTGELLF. The V gene is TRBV12-3 or TRBV12-4, the J gene TRBJ2-2, with D possibly TRBD1 on 6 matching bases. The CDR3 consists of 14 residues.

The genes are TRBV29-1 and TRBJ1-1, with D hard to call. CDR3 length: 14 amino acids. From germline, CDR1 is SQVTM and CDR2 ANQGSEA. The V and J ends lost 2 bases and 4 bases respectively, with 14 bases between them. The CDR3 region is CSVERLLRSTEAFF. The CDR3 DNA reads TGCAGCGTTGAACGACTATTGCGGAGCACTGAAGCTTTCTTT.

DNA of the CDR3: TGTGCCAGCGGGATGGGGGTGGCAGAGACCCAGTACTTC. Translating gives CASGMGVAETQYF. This chain connects TRBV9 to TRBJ2-5; the D call may be TRBD1 or TRBD2 (5 bases each). Germline values: CDR1 SGDLS, CDR2 YYNGEE. The CDR3 is made up of 13 amino acids. Trimming pared 7 bases from V and 4 bases from J, leaving 14 bases between.

This clonotype was recorded a few times. This sequence joins TRBV4-3 and TRBJ2-7; unclear D gene. The CDR3 runs 15 residues. The V end was cut by 0 bases, the J end by 0 bases, with 9 bases between. Germline values: CDR1 LGHNA, CDR2 YSLEER. Here the CDR3 DNA reads TGCGCCAGCAGCCAAGATGTGGGCAGCTCCTACGAGCAGTACTTC. It is translated as CASSQDVGSSYEQYF.

This clonotype was seen a few times. CDR3 protein: CASSYTSGSKETQYF. Written as DNA, the CDR3 is TGTGCCAGCAGTTACACTAGCGGAAGCAAAGAGACCCAGTACTTC. This chain links TRBV6-5 with TRBJ2-5; TRBD2 matches 8 bases. V lost 2 bases, J lost 3 bases, and 5 bases stayed unmatched. The CDR3 consists of 15 residues. The germline gives CDR1 MNHEY, CDR2 SVGAGI.

This clonotype showed up many times. The chain recombines TRBV4-1 with TRBJ2-3; D remains unclear. Trimming cost V 0 bases and J 6 bases, with 10 bases left between them. Germline V gene data show CDR1 as MGHRA and CDR2 as YSYEKL. The CDR3 runs to 14 residues. The CDR3 loop is CASSQDRGIDTQYF. Here the CDR3 DNA reads TGCGCCAGCAGCCAAGATCGTGGGATCGATACGCAGTATTTT.

The chain carries TRBV4-3 and TRBJ2-2; possible D gene TRBD1, 5 bases. The germline V and J ends were trimmed by 0 bases and 2 bases, with 10 bases remaining between them. CDR3 length: 16 amino acids. The germline V gene has CDR1 LGHNA and CDR2 YSLEER. The DNA of the CDR3 is TGCGCCAGCAGCCAAGATCCGCAGGGAAACACCGGGGAGCTGTTTTTT. This encodes CASSQDPQGNTGELFF.

At least ten counts were recorded for this clonotype. J is TRBJ2-7 and V is TRBV20-1; a possible D gene is TRBD1 (5 bases). The CDR3 has 15 amino acids. V lost 0 bases, J lost 0 bases, and 12 bases lay in between. Germline V gives CDR1 DFQATT, CDR2 SNEGSKA (reference sequence). The CDR3 sequence: CSARDWLGVSYEQYF. The CDR3 DNA reads as TGCAGTGCTAGAGATTGGTTAGGGGTCTCCTACGAGCAGTACTTC.

This clonotype was counted at least ten times. J is TRBJ2-3 and V is TRBV7-9; D ambiguous. The CDR3 has 12 residues. In germline, CDR1 is SEHNR, CDR2 FQNEAQ (reference sequence). V was trimmed by 4 bases and J by 2 bases, leaving 4 bases between them. The CDR3 nucleotides read TGTGCCAGCAGCTCAATCACAGATACGCAGTATTTT. The encoded protein is CASSSITDTQYF.

This clonotype showed up just a few times. This chain connects TRBV6-1 to TRBJ2-7; D is uncertain. Germline values: CDR1 MNHNS, CDR2 SASEGT. Deletions cut 6 bases from V and 0 bases from J, with 15 bases between. This CDR3 has 15 amino acids. In nucleotides, the CDR3 is TGTGCCAGCAGGCCGTATGAGGAAAGCTCCTACGAGCAGTACTTC. Protein: CASRPYEESSYEQYF.

This clonotype was detected ten times or more. The gene calls are TRBV11-2 and TRBJ1-4; perhaps TRBD1 as D (6 bases). Germline CDR1 and CDR2: SGHAT and FQNNGV. CDR3 length: 15 amino acids. V was pared by 5 bases and J by 7 bases, with 17 bases between. CDR3 nucleotides: TGTGCCAGCAGCCCAAGGGGGGGGATTTCTGAAAAACTGTTTTTT. Translating gives CASSPRGGISEKLFF.

This clonotype was detected only a few times. This sequence joins TRBV20-1 and TRBJ2-5; D is undetermined. The germline V gene encodes CDR1 DFQATT and CDR2 SNEGSKA (reference sequence). V was cut by 1 base and J by 2 bases, with 11 bases left in between. CDR3 length: 14 amino acids. This CDR3 is CSARGAFIQETQYF. Here the CDR3 DNA reads TGCAGTGCTAGAGGCGCTTTCATACAAGAGACCCAGTACTTC.

A few counts support this clonotype. This rearrangement joins TRBV10-3 to TRBJ1-1; 8 nucleotides line up with TRBD1. Germline V gene lookup returns CDR1 ENHRY and CDR2 SYGVKD. V trimming: 0 bases; J trimming: 2 bases; junction bases outside the gene matches: 2. The CDR3 length is 15 residues. The CDR3 region has the DNA TGTGCCATCAGTGAGTCAGGGACAGGTAACACTGAAGCTTTCTTT. It yields the protein CAISESGTGNTEAFF.

The chain uses TRBV5-1 and TRBJ1-5, with 9 bases matching TRBD1. V lost 0 bases, J lost 6 bases, and 7 bases stayed unmatched. This CDR3 comprises 16 residues. Germline CDR1 reads SGHRS; CDR2 reads YFSETQ. In DNA, the CDR3 is TGCGCCAGCAGCTTGGGGGGGACAGGGCCCGGTCAGCCCCAGCATTTT. As protein: CASSLGGTGPGQPQHF.

V is TRBV5-1 and J is TRBJ2-1, with 9 bases identical to TRBD1. Germline CDR1 is SGHRS and CDR2 is YFSETQ. V dropped 7 bases and J dropped 8; count of bases not matched to a gene: 7. The CDR3 has 13 residues. The CDR3, as DNA: TGCGCCAGCGGTGGGGACAGGGTCTATGAGCAGTTCTTC. Encoded protein: CASGGDRVYEQFF.

There are a few counts of this clonotype. The chain employs TRBV12-3 or TRBV12-4 and TRBJ2-1; 7 bases are a match to TRBD1. The CDR3 has 15 amino acids. Germline trimming cut 4 bases from V and 7 bases from J; bases unmatched to any gene: 10. The CDR3 region has the DNA TGTGCCAGCAGTTCTGTCCCCCACAGGGGAAATGAGCAGTTCTTC. Translation: CASSSVPHRGNEQFF.

CDR3 DNA: TGCGCCAGCAGATCTGGGAACACTGAAGCTTTCTTT. Protein product: CASRSGNTEAFF. The J gene is TRBJ1-1, the V gene TRBV5-1; D gene unclear. Trimming shortened V by 5 bases and J by 1 base, and 6 bases separated the two germline ends. The CDR3 has 12 amino acids. Germline-derived CDR1 and CDR2 are SGHRS and YFSETQ.

The V and J genes are TRBV27 and TRBJ2-3, with D unresolved. V was shortened by 3 bases and J by 0 bases, with 10 bases between the two germline ends. This CDR3 is 15 amino acids long. CDR1 is MNHEY and CDR2 is SMNVEV in the germline V gene (reference sequence). The CDR3 loop is CASSLAPSSTDTQYF. The CDR3 nucleotides read TGTGCCAGCAGTTTGGCTCCGAGTAGCACAGATACGCAGTATTTT.

This clonotype was counted once. This chain joins TRBV5-1 and TRBJ2-6; maybe TRBD2 (5 bases). The CDR3 is 16 amino acids. Trimming removed 0 bases from V and 4 bases from J, with 11 bases in between. Germline V gene data show CDR1 as SGHRS and CDR2 as YFSETQ. In DNA form, the CDR3 reads TGCGCCAGCAGCTTGGCCGAGGGAGTGGGGGCCAACGTCCTGACTTTC. It encodes CASSLAEGVGANVLTF.

This clonotype was observed at least ten times. V and J are TRBV9 and TRBJ1-2; TRBD1 matches 9 bases. The trim removed 3 bases at V and 5 bases at J, leaving 8 bases unmatched. CDR1 and CDR2 from the germline V gene are SGDLS and YYNGEE. CDR3 length: 15 amino acids. The CDR3 spells CASSAGTGNLYGYTF. DNA of the CDR3: TGTGCCAGCAGCGCCGGGACAGGGAATCTTTATGGCTACACCTTC.

This clonotype showed up many times. The chain employs TRBV11-1 and TRBJ1-4; TRBD1 agrees at 9 bases. With 4 bases clipped from V and 0 bases from J, the junction kept 18 bases outside the gene matches. The CDR3 totals 21 residues. Germline V CDR1 and CDR2: SGHAT, FQDESV (reference sequence). CDR3 amino acids: CASSSYTGTGTTPTTNEKLFF. CDR3 nucleotides: TGTGCCAGCAGCTCTTACACCGGGACAGGGACTACCCCCACAACTAATGAAAAACTGTTTTTT.

This clonotype was observed many times. The V and J genes are TRBV20-1 and TRBJ2-1; 8 nucleotides line up with TRBD2. This CDR3 contains 15 residues. From germline, CDR1 is DFQATT and CDR2 SNEGSKA (reference sequence). The junction had 8 bases not matched to a gene; V was cut back by 3 bases and J by 4 bases. CDR3 sequence reads: CSASSERGIYNEQFF. The CDR3, as DNA: TGCAGTGCTAGCTCTGAGCGGGGGATTTACAATGAGCAGTTCTTC.

This chain connects TRBV7-3 to TRBJ2-3; 12 nucleotides match TRBD2. The length of the CDR3 is 16 residues. CDR1 is SGHTA, CDR2 FQGTGA, per germline. J gave up 6 bases and V 4 bases, and 8 bases lay outside the gene matches. This chain's CDR3 is CASSSSGGASGDTQYF. As DNA, the CDR3 is TGTGCCAGCAGCTCTAGCGGGGGGGCATCTGGGGATACGCAGTATTTT.

This clonotype was seen ten or more times. This rearrangement joins TRBV7-2 to TRBJ1-5, with a tentative D call TRBD1 (6 bases). Trimming cost V 5 bases and J 4 bases, with 9 bases left between them. From germline, CDR1 is SGHTA and CDR2 FQGNSA. This CDR3 contains 13 residues. The CDR3: CASSVTGNQPQHF. The CDR3, as DNA: TGTGCCAGCAGCGTAACAGGGAATCAGCCCCAGCATTTT. The full variable domain, in which reference TRBV7-2 and TRBJ1-5 provide the parts outside the CDR3, is GAGVSQSPSNKVTEKGKDVELRCDPISGHTALYWYRQSLGQGLEFLIYFQGNSAPDKSGLPSDRFSAERTGGSVSTLTIQRTQQEDSAVYLCASSVTGNQPQHFGDGTRLSIL.

The V and J genes are TRBV12-3 or TRBV12-4 and TRBJ2-7; maybe TRBD1 (5 bases). Trimming shortened V by 2 bases and J by 3 bases, and 11 bases separated the two germline ends. The CDR3 has 14 amino acids. CDR3 DNA sequence: TGTGCCAGCAGTTTATGGACACCAGACTACGAGCAGTACTTC. Protein product: CASSLWTPDYEQYF.

This clonotype has only a few counts. The chain recombines TRBV6-1 with TRBJ2-7; the D gene could be TRBD1 or TRBD2 (5 bases each). The CDR3 is made up of 14 amino acids. With 1 base removed from V and 3 bases from J, the gap between germline ends came to 10 bases. Germline V CDR1 and CDR2: MNHNS, SASEGT. The CDR3 coding sequence is TGTGCCAGCAGTGAAGGATGGGACGGCTACGAGCAGTACGTC. Its protein product is CASSEGWDGYEQYV.

A note on this clonotype: Given a much more abundant clone one base away, this may be a read error. The rearrangement uses TRBV9 and TRBJ2-6, with D maybe TRBD1 (5 bases). Germline V gene sequence: CDR1 SGDLS, CDR2 YYNGEE. The length of the CDR3 is 16 residues. The CDR3, as DNA: TGTGCCAGCAGCGCAGCATTAAGCTCTGGGGCCAACGTCCTGTCTTTC. This encodes CASSAALSSGANVLSF. The whole variable domain, remainder taken from reference TRBV9 and TRBJ2-6, is DSGVTQTPKHLITATGQRVTLRCSPRSGDLSVYWYQQSLDQGLQFLIQYYNGEERAKGNILERFSAQQFPDLHSELNLSSLELGDSALYFCASSAALSSGANVLSFGAGSRLTVL.